Listed below are T cell receptor beta chains from one sample, sequenced in a study of blood T cell repertoires in COVID-19. Sequencing used immunoSEQ multiplex PCR; TCRdb keeps in-frame clones, though not all of them. The sample has approximately 100,000 clones, roughly nine tenths seen once. The material sequenced was peripheral blood. These receptors were collected from a man between 45 and 60 years old with acute or convalescent COVID-19. Both conserved end residues are part of each CDR3. D genes are given only for firm matches. Only part of the rows carry a size: once, few, many, or a class if the clone is expanded.

V: TRBV5-1
size: -
D: -
J: TRBJ1-6
CDR3: CASSLASGVDSPLHF
DNA: TGCGCCAGCAGCTTGGCCTCGGGGGTTGATTCACCCCTCCACTTT

V: TRBV5-8
size: once
D: -
J: TRBJ1-2
CDR3: CASSPGGRGYGYTF
DNA: TGTGCCAGCAGCCCCGGGGGGCGCGGCTATGGCTACACCTTC

V: TRBV12-3/TRBV12-4
size: -
D: -
J: TRBJ2-7
CDR3: CASSTLSSYEQYF
DNA: TGTGCCAGCAGTACCTTGAGCTCCTACGAGCAGTACTTC

V: TRBV4-1
size: -
D: -
J: TRBJ2-5
CDR3: CASSRQESQETQYF
DNA: TGCGCCAGCAGCCGACAGGAATCACAAGAGACCCAGTACTTC

V: TRBV18
size: -
D: -
J: TRBJ2-3
CDR3: CASSPEFTDTQYF
DNA: TGTGCCAGCTCACCGGAGTTCACAGATACGCAGTATTTT

V: TRBV28
size: once
D: -
J: TRBJ2-5
CDR3: CASEDYQETQYF
DNA: TGTGCCAGCGAAGACTACCAAGAGACCCAGTACTTC

V: TRBV6-5
size: -
D: -
J: TRBJ2-7
CDR3: CATHGDTYEQYF
DNA: TGTGCCACCCATGGGGACACCTACGAGCAGTACTTC

V: TRBV24-1
size: -
D: -
J: TRBJ2-1
CDR3: CATSGTASSYNEQFF
DNA: TGTGCCACCAGTGGGACTGCCAGCTCCTACAATGAGCAGTTCTTC

V: TRBV3-1/TRBV3-2
size: once
D: TRBD1
J: TRBJ1-5
CDR3: CASSQAGTGGNNQPQHF
DNA: TGTGCCAGCAGCCAAGCCGGGACAGGGGGCAACAATCAGCCCCAGCATTTT

V: TRBV28
size: -
D: -
J: TRBJ1-6
CDR3: CASGQIISSPLHF
DNA: TGTGCCAGCGGGCAAATCATTTCTTCACCCCTCCACTTT

V: TRBV2
size: -
D: TRBD1
J: TRBJ2-2
CDR3: CASRGQGIGSGELFF
DNA: TGTGCCAGCAGGGGACAGGGCATCGGTTCCGGGGAGCTGTTTTTT

V: TRBV13
size: -
D: -
J: TRBJ1-2
CDR3: CASSSRESPESYGYTF
DNA: TGTGCCAGCAGCTCGCGGGAGTCCCCTGAGAGTTATGGCTACACCTTC

V: TRBV2
size: -
D: -
J: TRBJ1-2
CDR3: CASSPRGIAGYTF
DNA: TGTGCCAGCAGCCCCCGGGGGATTGCGGGCTACACCTTC

V: TRBV3-1/TRBV3-2
size: -
D: -
J: TRBJ2-7
CDR3: CASSQGTVEEQYF
DNA: TGTGCCAGCAGCCAAGGCACAGTTGAAGAGCAGTACTTC

V: TRBV5-6
size: -
D: TRBD1
J: TRBJ2-1
CDR3: CASSLYNRGPYNEQFF
DNA: TGTGCCAGCAGCTTATACAACAGGGGGCCCTACAATGAGCAGTTCTTC